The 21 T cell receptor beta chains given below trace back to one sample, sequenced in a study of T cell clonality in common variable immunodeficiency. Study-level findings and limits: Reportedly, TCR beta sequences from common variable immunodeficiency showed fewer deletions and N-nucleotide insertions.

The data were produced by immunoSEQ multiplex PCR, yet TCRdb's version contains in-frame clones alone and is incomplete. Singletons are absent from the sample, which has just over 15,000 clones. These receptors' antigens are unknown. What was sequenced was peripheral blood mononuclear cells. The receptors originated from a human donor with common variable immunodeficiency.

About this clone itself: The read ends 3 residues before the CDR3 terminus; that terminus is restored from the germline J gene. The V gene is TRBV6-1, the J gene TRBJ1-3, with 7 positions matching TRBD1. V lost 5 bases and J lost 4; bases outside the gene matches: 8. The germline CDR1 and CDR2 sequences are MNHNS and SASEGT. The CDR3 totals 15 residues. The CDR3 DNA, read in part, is TGTGCCAGCAGTCAAGACAGGGTGGGAGGAAACACC. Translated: CASSQDRVGGNT. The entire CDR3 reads CASSQDRVGGNTIYF.

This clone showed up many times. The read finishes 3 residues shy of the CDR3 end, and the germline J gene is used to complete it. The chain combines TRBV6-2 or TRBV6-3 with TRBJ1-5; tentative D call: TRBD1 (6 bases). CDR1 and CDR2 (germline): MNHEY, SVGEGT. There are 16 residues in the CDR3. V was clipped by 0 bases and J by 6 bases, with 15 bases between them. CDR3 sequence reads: CASSYSRGGRGQPQHF. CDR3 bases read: TGTGCCAGCAGTTACTCGAGGGGGGGCCGAGGTCAGCCC.

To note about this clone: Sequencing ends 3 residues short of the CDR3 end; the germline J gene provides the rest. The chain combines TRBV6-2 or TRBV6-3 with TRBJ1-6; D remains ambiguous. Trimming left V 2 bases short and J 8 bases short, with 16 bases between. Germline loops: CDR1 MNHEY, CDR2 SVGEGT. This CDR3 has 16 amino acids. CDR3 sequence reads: CASSYSLAGGYSPLHF. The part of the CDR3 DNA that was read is TGTGCCAGCAGTTACAGTCTGGCAGGTGGATATTCACCC.

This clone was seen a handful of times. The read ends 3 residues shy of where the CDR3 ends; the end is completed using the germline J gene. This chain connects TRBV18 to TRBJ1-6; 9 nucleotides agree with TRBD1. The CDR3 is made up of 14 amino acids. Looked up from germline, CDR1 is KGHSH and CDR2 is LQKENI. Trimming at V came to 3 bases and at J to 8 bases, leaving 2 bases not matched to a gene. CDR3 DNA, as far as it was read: TGTGCCAGCTCACCGACAGGGGGGGATTCACCC. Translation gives CASSPTGGDSP. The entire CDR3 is CASSPTGGDSPLHF. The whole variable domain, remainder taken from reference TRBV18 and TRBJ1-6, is NAGVMQNPRHLVRRRGQEARLRCSPMKGHSHVYWYRQLPEEGLKFMVYLQKENIIDESGMPKERFSAEFPKEGPSILRIQQVVRGDSAAYFCASSPTGGDSPLHFGNGTRLTVT.

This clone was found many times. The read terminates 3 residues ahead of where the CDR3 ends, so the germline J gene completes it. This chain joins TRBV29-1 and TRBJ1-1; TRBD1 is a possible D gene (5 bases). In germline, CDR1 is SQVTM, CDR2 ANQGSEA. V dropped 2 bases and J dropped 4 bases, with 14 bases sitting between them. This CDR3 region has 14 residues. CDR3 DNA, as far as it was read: TGCAGCGTTGAACCTGCGGGGGGGGGCACTGAA. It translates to CSVEPAGGGTE. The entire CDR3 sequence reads CSVEPAGGGTEAFF.

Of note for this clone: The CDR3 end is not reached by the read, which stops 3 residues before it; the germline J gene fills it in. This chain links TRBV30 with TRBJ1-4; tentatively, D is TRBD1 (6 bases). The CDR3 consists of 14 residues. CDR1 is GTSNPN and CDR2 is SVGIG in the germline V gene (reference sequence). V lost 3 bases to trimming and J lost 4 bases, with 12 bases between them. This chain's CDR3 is CAWRRGQINEKLFF. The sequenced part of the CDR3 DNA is TGTGCCTGGAGGAGAGGACAGATTAATGAAAAA.

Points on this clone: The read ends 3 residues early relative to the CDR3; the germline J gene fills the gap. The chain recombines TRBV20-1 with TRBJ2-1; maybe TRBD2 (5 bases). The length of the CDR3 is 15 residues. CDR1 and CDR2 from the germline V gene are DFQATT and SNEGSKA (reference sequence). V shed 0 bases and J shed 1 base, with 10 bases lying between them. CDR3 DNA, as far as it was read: TGCAGTGCTAGAGATCCAGCGGTTTCCTACAATGAG. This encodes CSARDPAVSYNE. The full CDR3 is CSARDPAVSYNEQFF.

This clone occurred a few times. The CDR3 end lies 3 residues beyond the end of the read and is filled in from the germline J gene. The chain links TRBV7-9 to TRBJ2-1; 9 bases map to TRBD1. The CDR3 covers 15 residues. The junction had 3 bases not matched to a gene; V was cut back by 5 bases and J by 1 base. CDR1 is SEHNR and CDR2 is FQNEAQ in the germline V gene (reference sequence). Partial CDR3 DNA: TGTGCCAGCAGCAAAGACAGGGGGTCCTACAATGAG. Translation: CASSKDRGSYNE. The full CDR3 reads CASSKDRGSYNEQFF.

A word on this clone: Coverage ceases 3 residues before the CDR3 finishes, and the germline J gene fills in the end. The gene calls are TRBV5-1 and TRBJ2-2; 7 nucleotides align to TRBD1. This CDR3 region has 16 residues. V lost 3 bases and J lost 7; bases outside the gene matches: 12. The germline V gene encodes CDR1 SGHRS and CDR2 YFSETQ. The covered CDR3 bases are TGCGCCAGCAGCTACAGATCCGGGACAGCCCACGGGGAG. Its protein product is CASSYRSGTAHGE. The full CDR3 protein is CASSYRSGTAHGELFF.

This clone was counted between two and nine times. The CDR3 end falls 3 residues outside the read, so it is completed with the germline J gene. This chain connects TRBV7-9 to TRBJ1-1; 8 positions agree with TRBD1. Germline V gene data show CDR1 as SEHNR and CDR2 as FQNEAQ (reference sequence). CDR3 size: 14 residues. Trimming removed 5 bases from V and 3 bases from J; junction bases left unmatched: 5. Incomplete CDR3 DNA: TGTGCCAGCAGCGCGACAGGGGTTTACACTGAA. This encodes CASSATGVYTE. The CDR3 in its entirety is CASSATGVYTEAFF.

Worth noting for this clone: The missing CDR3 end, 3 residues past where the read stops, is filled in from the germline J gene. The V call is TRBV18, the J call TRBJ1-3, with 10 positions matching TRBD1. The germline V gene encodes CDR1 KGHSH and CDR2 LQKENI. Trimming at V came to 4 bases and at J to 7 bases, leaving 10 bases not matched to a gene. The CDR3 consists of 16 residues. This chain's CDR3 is CASSLPGQGIFNTIYF. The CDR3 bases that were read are TGTGCCAGCTCACTTCCGGGACAGGGGATTTTTAACACC.

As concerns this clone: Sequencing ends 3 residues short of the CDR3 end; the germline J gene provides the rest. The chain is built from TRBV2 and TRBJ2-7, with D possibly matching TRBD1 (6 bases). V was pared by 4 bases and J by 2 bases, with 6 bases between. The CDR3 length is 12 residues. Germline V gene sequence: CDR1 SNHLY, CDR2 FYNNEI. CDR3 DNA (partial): TGTGCCAGCAGTGGGACAGCCTACGAG. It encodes CASSGTAYE. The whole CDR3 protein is CASSGTAYEQYF.

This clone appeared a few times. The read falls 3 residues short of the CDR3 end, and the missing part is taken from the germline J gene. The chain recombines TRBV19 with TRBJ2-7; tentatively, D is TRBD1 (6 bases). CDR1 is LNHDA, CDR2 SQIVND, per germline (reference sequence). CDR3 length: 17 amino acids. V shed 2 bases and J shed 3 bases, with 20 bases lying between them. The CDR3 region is CASSINLARGIFYEQYF. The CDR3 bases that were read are TGTGCCAGTAGTATAAATCTGGCAAGGGGGATTTTCTACGAG.

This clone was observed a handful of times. CDR3 bases read: TGTGCCAGCAGCTCTCCACTATTCTACGAG. This codes for CASSSPLFYE. Given in full, the CDR3 is CASSSPLFYEQYF. The chain carries TRBV7-2 and TRBJ2-7; D unresolved. The read stops 3 residues short of the end of the CDR3; the missing end is completed from the germline J gene. Between the trimmed V and J ends, which lost 4 bases and 3 bases, there was a span of 10 bases. This CDR3 has 13 amino acids. Germline CDR1 SGHTA, CDR2 FQGNSA.

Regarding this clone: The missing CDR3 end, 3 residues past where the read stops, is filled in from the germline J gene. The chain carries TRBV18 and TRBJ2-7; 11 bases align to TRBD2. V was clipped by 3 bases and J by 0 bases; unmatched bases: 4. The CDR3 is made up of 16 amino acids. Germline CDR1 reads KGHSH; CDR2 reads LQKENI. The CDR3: CASSPTSGGLSYEQYF. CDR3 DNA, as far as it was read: TGTGCCAGCTCACCTACTAGCGGGGGCCTCTCCTACGAG. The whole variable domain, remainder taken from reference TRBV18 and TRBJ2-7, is NAGVMQNPRHLVRRRGQEARLRCSPMKGHSHVYWYRQLPEEGLKFMVYLQKENIIDESGMPKERFSAEFPKEGPSILRIQQVVRGDSAAYFCASSPTSGGLSYEQYFGPGTRLTVT.

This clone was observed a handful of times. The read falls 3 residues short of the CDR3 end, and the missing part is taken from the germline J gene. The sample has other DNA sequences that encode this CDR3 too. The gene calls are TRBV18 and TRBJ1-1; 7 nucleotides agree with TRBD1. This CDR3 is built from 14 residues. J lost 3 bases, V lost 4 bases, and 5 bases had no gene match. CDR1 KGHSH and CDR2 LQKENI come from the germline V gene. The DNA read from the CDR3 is TGTGCCAGCTCACTGAAAACAGGGGACACTGAA. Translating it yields CASSLKTGDTE. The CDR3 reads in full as CASSLKTGDTEAFF. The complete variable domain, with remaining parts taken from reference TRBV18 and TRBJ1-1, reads NAGVMQNPRHLVRRRGQEARLRCSPMKGHSHVYWYRQLPEEGLKFMVYLQKENIIDESGMPKERFSAEFPKEGPSILRIQQVVRGDSAAYFCASSLKTGDTEAFFGQGTRLTVV.

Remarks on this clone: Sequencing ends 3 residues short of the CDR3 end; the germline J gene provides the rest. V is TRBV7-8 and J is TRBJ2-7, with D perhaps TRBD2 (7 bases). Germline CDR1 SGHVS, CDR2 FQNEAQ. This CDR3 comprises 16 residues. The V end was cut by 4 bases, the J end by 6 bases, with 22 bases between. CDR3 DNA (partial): TGTGCCAGCAGCTCCGGCGGGGGACAAGGGCGTGCCGAG. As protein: CASSSGGGQGRAE. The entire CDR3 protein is CASSSGGGQGRAEQYF.

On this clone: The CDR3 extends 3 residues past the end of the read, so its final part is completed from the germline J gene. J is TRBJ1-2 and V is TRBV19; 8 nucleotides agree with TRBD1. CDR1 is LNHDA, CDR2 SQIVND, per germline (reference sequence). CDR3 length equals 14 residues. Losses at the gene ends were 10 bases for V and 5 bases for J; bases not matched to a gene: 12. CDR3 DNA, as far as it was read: TGTGCCACCAAGGTATCAGGGGGCCGGTATGGC. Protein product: CATKVSGGRYG. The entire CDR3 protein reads CATKVSGGRYGYTF.

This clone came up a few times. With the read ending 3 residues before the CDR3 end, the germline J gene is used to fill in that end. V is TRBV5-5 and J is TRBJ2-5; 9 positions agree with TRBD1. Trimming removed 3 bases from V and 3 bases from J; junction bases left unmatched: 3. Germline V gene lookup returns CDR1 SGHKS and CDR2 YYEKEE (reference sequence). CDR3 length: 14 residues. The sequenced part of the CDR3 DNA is TGTGCCAGCAGCTGGGGACAGGGAGAAGAGACC. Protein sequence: CASSWGQGEET. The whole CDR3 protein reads CASSWGQGEETQYF.

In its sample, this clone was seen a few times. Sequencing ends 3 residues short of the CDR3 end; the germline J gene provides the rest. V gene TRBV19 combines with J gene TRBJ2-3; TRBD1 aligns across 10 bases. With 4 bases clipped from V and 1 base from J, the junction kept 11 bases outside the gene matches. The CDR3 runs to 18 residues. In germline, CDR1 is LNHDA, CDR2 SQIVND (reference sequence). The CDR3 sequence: CASSTVSAGTGGTDTQYF. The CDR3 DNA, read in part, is TGTGCCAGTAGTACCGTCTCAGCCGGGACAGGGGGCACAGATACG.

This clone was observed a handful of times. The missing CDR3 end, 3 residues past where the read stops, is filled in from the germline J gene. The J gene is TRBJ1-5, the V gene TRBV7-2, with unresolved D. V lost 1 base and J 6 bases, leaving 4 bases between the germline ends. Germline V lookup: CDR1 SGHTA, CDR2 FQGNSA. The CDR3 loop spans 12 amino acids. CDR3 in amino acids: CASSLDGQPQHF. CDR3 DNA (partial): TGTGCCAGCAGCTTAGACGGTCAGCCC.